This is a list of T cell receptor beta chains from one sample in a study of T cell responses to AZD1222 COVID-19 vaccine. Repertoires were generated with immunoSEQ multiplex PCR, while TCRdb's copy carries only in-frame clones and drops some. Of some 120,000 clones detected, approximately 86% appear once; the ten largest clones hold 12%. The material was peripheral blood, obtained on day 0 of AZD1222 vaccination. Receptors were obtained from an adult in good health. The CDR3 runs from the conserved cysteine through the conserved F or W. The order of the fields is D gene, V gene, clone size, J gene, CDR3 protein, CDR3 DNA. A D gene is named only where the DNA matches it firmly. Clone size is given for some rows only: seen once, a few or many times, or a class if the clone is expanded.

>NA|TRBV7-3|NA|TRBJ2-1
CASSEETFGEQFF
TGTGCCAGCAGCGAAGAGACGTTTGGTGAGCAGTTCTTC
>NA|TRBV10-1|NA|TRBJ2-2
CASSELTENTGELFF
TGCGCCAGCAGTGAATTGACAGAGAACACCGGGGAGCTGTTTTTT
>TRBD1|TRBV3-1/TRBV3-2|NA|TRBJ1-6
CASTSRDRDNSPLHF
TGTGCCAGCACCTCCCGGGACAGGGATAATTCACCCCTCCACTTT
>NA|TRBV5-6|NA|TRBJ2-1
CASSLWNRNEQFF
TGTGCCAGCAGCTTATGGAACCGCAATGAGCAGTTCTTC
>TRBD1|TRBV6-1|NA|TRBJ1-1
CASSVPGTAMNTEAFF
TGTGCCAGCAGTGTCCCCGGGACAGCTATGAACACTGAAGCTTTCTTT
>TRBD1|TRBV10-2|few|TRBJ1-5
CASSQGTGLPQHF
TGCGCCAGCAGTCAGGGGACAGGGCTGCCCCAGCATTTT
>NA|TRBV11-3|once|TRBJ2-2
CASSSKGVLTGELFF
TGTGCCAGCAGCTCCAAGGGAGTCCTAACCGGGGAGCTGTTTTTT
>TRBD2|TRBV5-8|NA|TRBJ2-5
CASSLGSGGAQETQYF
TGTGCCAGCAGCTTGGGCAGCGGGGGGGCTCAAGAGACCCAGTACTTC
>NA|TRBV19|NA|TRBJ2-5
CASSESAGLTQETQYF
TGTGCCAGTAGCGAGTCGGCGGGTTTAACTCAAGAGACCCAGTACTTC
>TRBD1|TRBV28|NA|TRBJ2-6
CASSLFGDRGSGANVLTF
TGTGCCAGCAGTTTATTCGGGGACAGGGGATCTGGGGCCAACGTCCTGACTTTC
>NA|TRBV2|NA|TRBJ1-3
CASGTGLSGNTIYF
TGTGCCAGTGGTACAGGGCTCTCTGGAAACACCATATATTTT
>TRBD1|TRBV11-2|NA|TRBJ1-1
CASSPVPDRVYDKLF
TGTGCCAGCAGCCCCGTCCCTGACAGGGTATACGATAAACTGTTT
>TRBD2|TRBV7-2|NA|TRBJ2-3
CASSSLAGPKGTQYF
TGTGCCAGCAGCAGCCTAGCGGGACCCAAGGGTACGCAGTATTTT
>TRBD1|TRBV28|NA|TRBJ1-4
CASSLEGQGTEKLFF
TGTGCCAGCAGTTTAGAGGGACAGGGTACGGAAAAACTGTTTTTT
>TRBD1|TRBV18|NA|TRBJ1-1
CASSKGAGNTEAFF
TGTGCCAGCAGCAAGGGGGCGGGAAACACTGAAGCTTTCTTT
>TRBD1|TRBV6-5|NA|TRBJ1-5
CASRPTTGGDQPQHF
TGTGCCAGCAGGCCCACAACAGGGGGCGATCAGCCCCAGCATTTT
>NA|TRBV9|NA|TRBJ1-1
CASSFGAMNTEAFF
TGTGCCAGCAGCTTTGGGGCGATGAACACTGAAGCTTTCTTT
>TRBD2|TRBV7-9|NA|TRBJ2-2
CASSALTSGITGELFF
TGTGCCAGCAGCGCTTTGACTAGCGGGATAACCGGGGAGCTGTTTTTT
>NA|TRBV6-2/TRBV6-3|NA|TRBJ2-1
CASSYSSQTHKFPYNEQFF
TGTGCCAGCAGTTACTCGTCACAAACCCATAAATTCCCATACAATGAGCAGTTCTTC
>TRBD1|TRBV6-5|NA|TRBJ2-5
CASSYHRGPHQETQYF
TGTGCCAGCAGTTACCACAGGGGGCCCCACCAAGAGACCCAGTACTTC
>NA|TRBV7-9|NA|TRBJ2-4
CASSSPVGLAKNIQYF
TGTGCCAGCAGCTCCCCCGTCGGGCTAGCCAAAAACATTCAGTACTTC
>TRBD1|TRBV30|once|TRBJ1-4
CAWSGGTAKRTNEKLFF
TGTGCCTGGAGTGGAGGGACAGCCAAAAGGACTAATGAAAAACTGTTTTTT
>TRBD2|TRBV7-6|NA|TRBJ2-1
CASSLFTLAGENEQFF
TGTGCCAGCAGCTTATTTACCCTAGCGGGGGAGAATGAGCAGTTCTTC
>NA|TRBV3-1/TRBV3-2|NA|TRBJ1-2
CASSQEDSGGYTF
TGTGCCAGCAGCCAAGAGGACTCTGGGGGCTACACCTTC
>TRBD1|TRBV5-1|NA|TRBJ1-2
CASSFRDRSIENYTF
TGCGCCAGCAGCTTTCGGGACAGGTCAATCGAGAACTACACCTTC
>NA|TRBV6-5|NA|TRBJ1-1
CASSHRALTEAFF
TGTGCCAGCAGTCACAGGGCCCTAACTGAAGCTTTCTTT
>NA|TRBV13|NA|TRBJ1-1
CASSFSSNTEAFF
TGTGCCAGCAGCTTTAGCAGTAACACTGAAGCTTTCTTT
>NA|TRBV18|NA|TRBJ2-7
CASSPVQTYEQYF
TGTGCCAGCTCACCGGTACAGACCTACGAGCAGTACTTC
>TRBD1|TRBV5-5|NA|TRBJ2-7
CASSKGQLSAYEQYF
TGTGCCAGCAGCAAGGGACAGCTCTCCGCCTACGAGCAGTACTTC
>TRBD1|TRBV18|NA|TRBJ1-2
CASSSDRQYGYTF
TGTGCCAGCTCATCGGACAGGCAGTATGGCTACACCTTC
>NA|TRBV12-3/TRBV12-4|NA|TRBJ2-1
CASSFASYNEQFF
TGTGCCAGCAGTTTTGCGTCCTACAATGAGCAGTTCTTC
>NA|TRBV4-1|NA|TRBJ1-1
CASSQPSYRVRDTEAFF
TGCGCCAGCAGCCAACCCTCTTACAGGGTCAGGGACACTGAAGCTTTCTTT
>NA|TRBV29-1|NA|TRBJ1-1
CSVDEGQNTEAFF
TGCAGCGTTGACGAGGGTCAGAACACTGAAGCTTTCTTT
>TRBD1|TRBV11-3|NA|TRBJ2-5
CASSRGTGGEETQYF
TGTGCCAGCAGCCGGGGAACAGGGGGAGAAGAGACCCAGTACTTC
>NA|TRBV2|once|TRBJ1-1
CARDRGNTEAFF
TGTGCCAGAGATCGAGGGAACACTGAAGCTTTCTTT
>TRBD1|TRBV6-1|NA|TRBJ2-6
CASSEGHRGRTGANVLTF
TGTGCCAGCAGTGAGGGACACAGGGGGCGGACTGGGGCCAACGTCCTGACTTTC
>NA|TRBV19|few|TRBJ1-1
CASSSVGFDTEAFF
TGTGCCAGTAGTTCAGTAGGGTTTGACACTGAAGCTTTCTTT
>NA|TRBV4-1|NA|TRBJ1-5
CASSQERGESLNQPQHF
TGCGCCAGCAGCCAGGAGAGGGGCGAATCCCTAAATCAGCCCCAGCATTTT
>NA|TRBV29-1|NA|TRBJ1-1
CSVEASGPEAFF
TGCAGCGTTGAAGCAAGCGGACCTGAAGCTTTCTTT
>NA|TRBV4-2|NA|TRBJ2-3
CASSQPSASPRGDADTQYF
TGTGCCAGCAGCCAACCATCAGCTAGCCCGCGGGGCGACGCAGATACGCAGTATTTT
>TRBD1|TRBV5-8|NA|TRBJ1-3
CASSSPGQANSGNTIYF
TGTGCCAGCAGCTCCCCGGGACAGGCCAACTCTGGAAACACCATATATTTT
>NA|TRBV11-2|NA|TRBJ2-2
CASSLTSLTGELFF
TGTGCCAGCAGCTTGACTAGTTTAACCGGGGAGCTGTTTTTT
>TRBD2|TRBV7-8|NA|TRBJ2-7
CASSREGTSGTLVQYF
TGTGCCAGCAGCCGTGAGGGGACTAGCGGCACGTTGGTGCAGTACTTC
>NA|TRBV24-1|few|TRBJ2-5
CATSDRGETQYF
TGTGCCACCAGTGACAGGGGAGAGACCCAGTACTTC
>NA|TRBV24-1|NA|TRBJ1-5
CATSGTGGPQHF
TGTGCCACCAGTGGCACGGGGGGGCCCCAGCATTTT
>NA|TRBV6-6|NA|TRBJ1-1
CASSFGYSEAFF
TGTGCCAGCAGTTTCGGCTATAGTGAAGCTTTCTTT
>TRBD1|TRBV7-9|NA|TRBJ1-5
CASSPGGSRGAQPQHF
TGTGCCAGCAGCCCAGGAGGGTCCAGGGGGGCTCAGCCCCAGCATTTT
>TRBD2|TRBV4-3|NA|TRBJ2-7
CASSQDGSGGYEQYF
TGCGCCAGCAGCCAAGATGGAAGCGGGGGATACGAGCAGTACTTC
>TRBD1|TRBV3-1/TRBV3-2|NA|TRBJ1-6
CASSQGDRGMASPLHF
TGTGCCAGCAGCCAGGGGGACAGGGGGATGGCTTCACCCCTCCACTTT
>NA|TRBV12-3/TRBV12-4|once|TRBJ1-1
CASSFSTEAFF
TGTGCCAGCAGTTTTTCGACTGAAGCTTTCTTT
>NA|TRBV30|NA|TRBJ1-1
CAWSVNGNTEAFF
TGTGCCTGGAGTGTAAACGGTAACACTGAAGCTTTCTTT
>TRBD2|TRBV9|once|TRBJ2-7
CASSTSDLRNEQYF
TGTGCCAGCAGCACTAGCGATTTGAGGAACGAGCAGTACTTC
>TRBD2|TRBV27|NA|TRBJ2-7
CASSLSIGTSGWEQYF
TGTGCCAGCAGTTTATCGATTGGGACTAGCGGATGGGAGCAGTACTTC
>TRBD1|TRBV4-1|few|TRBJ1-2
CASSQVRTGQGDGYTF
TGCGCCAGCAGCCAAGTGAGGACGGGACAGGGGGATGGCTACACCTTC
>TRBD1|TRBV3-1/TRBV3-2|NA|TRBJ1-1
CASRVTGGRTEAFF
TGTGCCAGCAGGGTCACAGGGGGCCGGACTGAAGCTTTCTTT
>NA|TRBV28|NA|TRBJ1-2
CASSFPGRSNYGYTF
TGTGCCAGCAGTTTCCCCGGACGGAGTAACTATGGCTACACCTTC
>TRBD1|TRBV28|NA|TRBJ1-3
CASGGGTAGNTIYF
TGTGCCAGCGGCGGAGGGACAGCGGGAAACACCATATATTTT
>NA|TRBV25-1|NA|TRBJ1-5
CASPGRDSNQPQHF
TGTGCCAGTCCGGGACGGGATAGCAATCAGCCCCAGCATTTT